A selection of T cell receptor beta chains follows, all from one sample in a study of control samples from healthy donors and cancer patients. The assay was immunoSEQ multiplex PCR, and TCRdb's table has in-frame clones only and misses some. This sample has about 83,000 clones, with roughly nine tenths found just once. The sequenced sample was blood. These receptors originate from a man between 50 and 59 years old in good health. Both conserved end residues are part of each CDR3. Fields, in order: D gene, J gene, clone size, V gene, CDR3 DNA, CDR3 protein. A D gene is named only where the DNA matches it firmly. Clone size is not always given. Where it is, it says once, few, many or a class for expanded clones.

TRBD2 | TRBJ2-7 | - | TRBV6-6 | TGTGCCAGCAGGTCGACTAGCGGGGGGGCGAGCTACGAGCAGTACTTC | CASRSTSGGASYEQYF
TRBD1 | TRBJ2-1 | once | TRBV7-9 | TGTGCCAGCAGCCCCAAAGTCCGACAGGGCAATGAGCAGTTCTTC | CASSPKVRQGNEQFF
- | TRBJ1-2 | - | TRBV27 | TGTGCCATGGAGTATGGCTACACCTTC | CAMEYGYTF
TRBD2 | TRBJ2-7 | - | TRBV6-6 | TGTGCCACGGCGGGAGTCCACGAGCAGTACTTC | CATAGVHEQYF
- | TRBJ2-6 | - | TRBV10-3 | TGTGCCATTCAAGGGGCTGGGGCCAACGTCCTGACTTTC | CAIQGAGANVLTF
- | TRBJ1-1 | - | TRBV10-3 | TGTGCCATCACCCGAGACAGGTACACTGAAGCTTTCTTT | CAITRDRYTEAFF
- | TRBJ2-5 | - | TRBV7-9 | TGTGCCAGCAGCTTATGGCCTAGCGAGGAGACCCAGTACTTC | CASSLWPSEETQYF
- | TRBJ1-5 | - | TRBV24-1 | TGTGCCACCAGTGAGGCCACAGGCGGGAATCAGCCCCAGCATTTT | CATSEATGGNQPQHF
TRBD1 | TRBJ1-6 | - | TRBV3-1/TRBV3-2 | TGTGCCAGCAGCCTAGGGGGCTCTAGGTCACCCCTCCACTTT | CASSLGGSRSPLHF
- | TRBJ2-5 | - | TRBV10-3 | TGTGCCATCAGTGAGAGCAGGGGGGAAGAGACCCAGTACTTC | CAISESRGEETQYF
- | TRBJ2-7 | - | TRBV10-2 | TGCGCCAGCAGTGAGTCACCATACTACGAGCAGTACTTC | CASSESPYYEQYF
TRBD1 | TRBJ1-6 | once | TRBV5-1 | TGCGCCAGCAGCTTGGGGACAGGAAGCAATTCACCCCTCCACTTT | CASSLGTGSNSPLHF
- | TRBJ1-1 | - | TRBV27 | TGTGCCAGCAGTTTAAAGAACCCCATGAACACTGAAGCTTTCTTT | CASSLKNPMNTEAFF
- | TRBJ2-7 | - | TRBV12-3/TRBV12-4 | TGTGCCAGCAGTCTCCACAGGGAGCAGTACTTC | CASSLHREQYF
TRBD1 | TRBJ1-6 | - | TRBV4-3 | TGCGCCAGCAGCCGCGGGACAGGGAAGGGTGGTAATTCACCCCTCCACTTT | CASSRGTGKGGNSPLHF
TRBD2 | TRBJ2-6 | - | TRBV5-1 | TGCGCCAGCAGTCGTGGGACTAGCGGGGTTGGGGCCAACGTCCTGACTTTC | CASSRGTSGVGANVLTF
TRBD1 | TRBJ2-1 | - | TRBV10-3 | TGTGCCATCAGTGAGCCGGGACAGCCAAACAATGAGCAGTTCTTC | CAISEPGQPNNEQFF
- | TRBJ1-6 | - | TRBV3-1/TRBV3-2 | TGTGCCAGCAGCCGCGGCAATTCACCCCTCCACTTT | CASSRGNSPLHF
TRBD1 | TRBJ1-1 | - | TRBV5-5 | TGTGCCAGCAGTAGACAGGGGGACACTGAAGCTTTCTTT | CASSRQGDTEAFF
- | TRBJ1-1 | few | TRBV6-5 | TGTGCCAGCAGCCTCGGACAAAACACTGAAGCTTTCTTT | CASSLGQNTEAFF
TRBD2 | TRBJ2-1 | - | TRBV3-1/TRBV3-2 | TGTGCCAGCAGCCAGGGCGGGGGGGAATTCTACAATGAGCAGTTCTTC | CASSQGGGEFYNEQFF
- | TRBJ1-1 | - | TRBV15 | TGTGCCACCAGCAGAGGGCTGAACACTGAAGCTTTCTTT | CATSRGLNTEAFF
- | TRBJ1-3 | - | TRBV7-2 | TGTGCCAGCAGTCAGCAGGGAGTTGGAAACACCATATATTTT | CASSQQGVGNTIYF
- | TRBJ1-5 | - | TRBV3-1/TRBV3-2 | TGTGCCAGCAGCCAGGCCTCGGATGGTCAGCCCCAGCATTTT | CASSQASDGQPQHF
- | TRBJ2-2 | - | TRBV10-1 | TGCGCCAGCAGTGACTCGGGACATCGCACCGGGGAGCTGTTTTTT | CASSDSGHRTGELFF
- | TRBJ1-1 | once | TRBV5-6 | TGTGCCAGCAGCTTGGGACGGAGGAACACTGAAGCTTTCTTT | CASSLGRRNTEAFF